Presented here are 6 T cell receptor beta chains from one specimen sequenced in a study of vaccination effects on CD4 cells after COVID-19. Measured with immunoSEQ multiplex PCR; TCRdb has only the in-frame clones, and not every one. The table includes 40,000 or so clones, roughly four fifths detected once. No antigen has been assigned to these receptors. Antigen-specific CD4+ T cells were expanded (with viral peptide pools) by the ViraFEST assay ahead of sequencing. With more than 9 days of culture completed, CD4+ T cells were isolated. Between March and December 2020, the person had a SARS-CoV-2 infection that PCR confirmed. The sample in question was CD4+ T cells from PBMCs cultured with a peptide pool, obtained before COVID-19 vaccination. The receptors stem from a human donor who had a prior SARS-CoV-2 infection.

The chain joins TRBV2 to TRBJ1-2; tentative D call: TRBD1 (5 bases). Looked up from germline, CDR1 is SNHLY and CDR2 is FYNNEI. V was cut by 2 bases and J by 7 bases, with 17 bases left in between. This CDR3 is built from 15 residues. This CDR3 is CASSESRREYGGYTF. CDR3 sequence (DNA): TGTGCCAGCAGTGAAAGTCGCAGGGAATACGGTGGCTACACCTTC.

The chain joins TRBV18 to TRBJ2-2; 9 bases align to TRBD2. This CDR3 contains 15 residues. V trimming: 2 bases; J trimming: 10 bases; junction bases outside the gene matches: 8. Germline V gene lookup returns CDR1 KGHSH and CDR2 LQKENI. In DNA form, the CDR3 reads TGTGCCAGCTCACCAGGGGGACTAGCTGGTGTGGAGCTGTTTTTT. This codes for CASSPGGLAGVELFF.

The chain is built from TRBV30 and TRBJ1-1, with 11 bases fitting TRBD1. CDR1 GTSNPN and CDR2 SVGIG come from the germline V gene (reference sequence). Trimming took 5 bases from V and 5 from J; bases not matched to a gene: 1. This CDR3 comprises 12 residues. In DNA form, the CDR3 reads TGTGCCTGGGGGACAGGGGGGACTGAAGCTTTCTTT. Encoded protein: CAWGTGGTEAFF.

The chain links TRBV24-1 to TRBJ2-5; 7 bases match TRBD1. Germline CDR1 is KGHDR and CDR2 is SFDVKD. This CDR3 region has 15 residues. V gave up 11 bases and J gave up 4 bases; unmatched junction bases: 15. CDR3 sequence reads: CAIGRDSFFGETQYF. CDR3 bases: TGTGCCATCGGACGGGACAGTTTCTTTGGAGAGACCCAGTACTTC.

The chain recombines TRBV5-4 with TRBJ2-5, with 10 bases that match TRBD2. This CDR3 has 16 amino acids. The germline V gene encodes CDR1 SGHNT and CDR2 YYREEE (reference sequence). V was clipped by 4 bases and J by 4 bases; unmatched bases: 10. The CDR3 DNA reads TGTGCCAGCAGCCCTGCAAGCGGGAGGGCCGGAGAGACCCAGTACTTC. It codes for CASSPASGRAGETQYF.

This rearrangement joins TRBV7-3 to TRBJ2-7, with 8 nucleotides matching TRBD1. J was trimmed by 4 bases and V by 5 bases; bases with no gene match: 10. The CDR3 is 15 amino acids. Per germline, CDR1 SGHTA and CDR2 FQGTGA. The CDR3 here is CASSPGGTGLYEQYF. CDR3 DNA sequence: TGTGCCAGCAGCCCAGGGGGGACAGGACTATACGAGCAGTACTTC.